One TCR beta chain is described in this entry. Authors' analysis steps: Reference gene primer amplification yielded estimated nucleated cell counts. The assay was immunoSEQ multiplex PCR, and TCRdb's table has in-frame clones only and misses some. D and trimming come from the DNA, and the V and J calls and clone size come from that table. The sample includes under 400,000 clones, more than 75% of them seen just once. The record originates from a study of blood T cell repertoires in COVID-19. The CDR3 is 15 residues long. V lost 3 bases and J 7 bases, leaving 15 bases between the germline ends. Germline CDR1 LGHDT, CDR2 YNNKEL (reference sequence).

The chain links TRBV3-1 (or the pseudogene TRBV3-2) to TRBJ2-2; D is possibly TRBD2 (6 bases). The sequence was obtained from a middle-aged man in a cohort exposed to, infected with or recovered from COVID-19 (not recorded which). Material: PBMCs or T cells enriched from blood (not recorded which). This CDR3 reads CASSHEHPGGGELFF. The DNA of the CDR3 is TGTGCCAGCAGCCATGAACACCCCGGGGGCGGGGAGCTGTTTTTT.